The 10 T cell receptor beta chains in this list originate from one sample, sequenced in a study of OX40 agonist ivuxolimab in advanced cancers. Sequenced by immunoSEQ multiplex PCR; TCRdb stores in-frame clones only, minus some. The table lists some 50,000 clones, about 90% of them singletons, with around 60% in the top ten. The starting material was CD4+ or CD8+ T cells sorted from blood, obtained in a trial of the OX40 agonist ivuxolimab. These TCRs come from an adult with an advanced solid tumor such as melanoma, head and neck, liver or kidney cancer.

The J gene is TRBJ2-3, the V gene TRBV7-3, with 10 bases lining up with TRBD2. CDR1 and CDR2 from the germline V gene are SGHTA and FQGTGA. V lost 2 bases to trimming and J lost 3 bases; unmatched junction nucleotides: 2. The CDR3 extends over 15 amino acids. The CDR3 here is CASSLGAGGTDTQYF. The DNA of the CDR3 is TGTGCCAGCAGCTTAGGAGCGGGGGGGACAGATACGCAGTATTTT.

J is TRBJ2-1 and V is TRBV18; the D call may be TRBD1 or TRBD2 (6 bases each). Trimming took off 3 bases at V and 6 bases at J, with 12 bases between the two ends. Per germline, CDR1 KGHSH and CDR2 LQKENI. CDR3 size: 14 residues. The CDR3 DNA follows: TGTGCCAGCTCACCCCCGGGGGCAGGCAATGAGCAGTTCTTC. Translated: CASSPPGAGNEQFF. The full variable domain, its missing parts supplied by reference TRBV18 and TRBJ2-1, is NAGVMQNPRHLVRRRGQEARLRCSPMKGHSHVYWYRQLPEEGLKFMVYLQKENIIDESGMPKERFSAEFPKEGPSILRIQQVVRGDSAAYFCASSPPGAGNEQFFGPGTRLTVL.

The chain is built from TRBV7-8 and TRBJ2-2; D might be TRBD2 (5 bases). Trimming stripped 2 bases from V and 0 bases from J, with 13 bases between. Germline V gene data show CDR1 as SGHVS and CDR2 as FQNEAQ. This CDR3 is 17 amino acids long. This CDR3 is CASSLRGSLSNTGELFF. The DNA for the CDR3 is TGTGCCAGCAGCTTACGGGGTAGCTTGTCGAACACCGGGGAGCTGTTTTTT. Full variable domain (remainder filled in from reference TRBV7-8 and TRBJ2-2): GAGVSQSPRYKVAKRGQDVALRCDPISGHVSLFWYQQALGQGPEFLTYFQNEAQLDKSGLPSDRFFAERPEGSVSTLKIQRTQQEDSAVYLCASSLRGSLSNTGELFFGEGSRLTVL.

The V gene is TRBV5-6, the J gene TRBJ1-5; D not resolved. The CDR3 is 13 residues long. V was shortened by 4 bases and J by 7 bases, with 12 bases between the two germline ends. CDR1 SGHDT and CDR2 YYEEEE come from the germline V gene. In DNA, the CDR3 is TGTGCCAGCAGCCCACCCGAGGGACAGCCCCAGCATTTT. This translates into CASSPPEGQPQHF.

The chain couples TRBV4-3 to TRBJ2-3, with D perhaps matching TRBD1 or TRBD2 (5 bases each). Germline-derived CDR1 and CDR2 are LGHNA and YSLEER. V lost 0 bases and J 0 bases, leaving 10 bases between the germline ends. The CDR3 is 16 residues long. The CDR3 reads CASSQDRDGSTDTQYF. The CDR3 nucleotides read TGCGCCAGCAGCCAAGACCGGGACGGTAGCACAGATACGCAGTATTTT.

The V call is TRBV28, the J call TRBJ1-5; 12 bases agree with TRBD1. This CDR3 spans 18 amino acids. Germline CDR1 and CDR2: MDHEN and SYDVKM. The V segment lost 2 bases and the J segment 2 bases; nucleotides outside the gene matches: 7. This CDR3 reads CASSLRDRGLLGNQPQHF. CDR3 bases: TGTGCCAGCAGTTTAAGGGACAGGGGGCTACTAGGCAATCAGCCCCAGCATTTT.

The chain carries TRBV27 and TRBJ1-4; unclear D gene. Trimming pared 8 bases from V and 0 bases from J, leaving 7 bases between. The germline V gene has CDR1 MNHEY and CDR2 SMNVEV (reference sequence). The CDR3 sequence is 13 residues long. The CDR3 bases are TGTGCCAGCGCGAAGGCAACTAATGAAAAACTGTTTTTT. Translation: CASAKATNEKLFF.

The rearrangement joins TRBV19 to TRBJ1-2; D unclear. V lost 4 bases, J lost 8 bases, and 11 bases lay in between. CDR1 is LNHDA and CDR2 is SQIVND in the germline V gene (reference sequence). The CDR3 has 12 amino acids. The CDR3: CASSTGPLGYTF. The CDR3 coding sequence is TGTGCCAGTAGTACCGGACCCTTAGGCTACACCTTC.

The chain employs TRBV5-1 and TRBJ2-5, with D possibly called TRBD1 or TRBD2 (5 bases each). V lost 0 bases and J lost 5, with 17 bases in between. CDR1 and CDR2 from the germline V gene are SGHRS and YFSETQ. The CDR3 consists of 16 residues. CDR3 bases: TGCGCCAGCAGCTTGGGGGGGACGGACCGTTCGGAGACCCAGTACTTC. This gives the protein CASSLGGTDRSETQYF. The entire variable domain, with the rest obtained from reference TRBV5-1 and TRBJ2-5, is as follows: KAGVTQTPRYLIKTRGQQVTLSCSPISGHRSVSWYQQTPGQGLQFLFEYFSETQRNKGNFPGRFSGRQFSNSRSEMNVSTLELGDSALYLCASSLGGTDRSETQYFGPGTRLLVL.

V gene TRBV27 combines with J gene TRBJ1-3; a possible D gene is TRBD1 (5 bases). Per germline, CDR1 MNHEY and CDR2 SMNVEV (reference sequence). The germline V and J ends were trimmed by 5 bases and 5 bases, with 13 bases remaining between them. The CDR3 runs 14 residues. CDR3 bases: TGTGCCAGCAGTCAGGGACCAAACCGAAACACCATATATTTT. Translated, it gives CASSQGPNRNTIYF.